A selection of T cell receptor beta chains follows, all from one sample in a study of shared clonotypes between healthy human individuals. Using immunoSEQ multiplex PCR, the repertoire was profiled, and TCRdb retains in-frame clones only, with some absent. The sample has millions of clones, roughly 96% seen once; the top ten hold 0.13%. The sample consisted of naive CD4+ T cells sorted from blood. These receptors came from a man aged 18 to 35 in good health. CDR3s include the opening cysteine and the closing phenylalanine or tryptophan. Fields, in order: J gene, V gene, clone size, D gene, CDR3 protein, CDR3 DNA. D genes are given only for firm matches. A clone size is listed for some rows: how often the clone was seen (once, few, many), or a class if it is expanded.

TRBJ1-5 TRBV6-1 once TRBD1 CASSGKMQGAVYQPQHF TGTGCCAGCAGTGGTAAGATGCAGGGGGCCGTGTATCAGCCCCAGCATTTT
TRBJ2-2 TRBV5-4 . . CASSLAPPGGGTGELFF TGTGCCAGCAGCTTGGCACCTCCCGGGGGCGGCACCGGGGAGCTGTTTTTT
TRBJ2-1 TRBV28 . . CASSLGRAGYNEQFF TGTGCCAGCAGTTTAGGCAGGGCGGGCTACAATGAGCAGTTCTTC
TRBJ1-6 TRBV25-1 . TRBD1 CASSPRTGENNSPLHF TGTGCCAGCAGTCCGCGGACAGGGGAGAATAATTCACCCCTCCACTTT
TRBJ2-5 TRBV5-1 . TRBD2 CASSLGGVAGETQYF TGCGCCAGCAGCTTGGGAGGCGTAGCGGGAGAGACCCAGTACTTC
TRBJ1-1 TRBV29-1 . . CSVAGVGTEAFF TGCAGCGTTGCTGGGGTTGGCACTGAAGCTTTCTTT
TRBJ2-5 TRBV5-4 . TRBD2 CASSLGLAGVEETQYF TGTGCCAGCAGCTTGGGACTAGCGGGAGTGGAGGAGACCCAGTACTTC
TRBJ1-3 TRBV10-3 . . CAISESQGRGSGNTIYF TGTGCCATCAGTGAGTCACAGGGAAGGGGGTCTGGAAACACCATATATTTT
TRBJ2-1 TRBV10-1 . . CASSESGTHLFF TGCGCCAGCAGTGAGTCAGGGACACACCTGTTCTTC
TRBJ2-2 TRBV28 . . CASGHRGSTTGELFF TGTGCCAGCGGCCACCGGGGTAGTACCACCGGGGAGCTGTTTTTT
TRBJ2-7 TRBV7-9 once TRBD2 CASSPTGASGLYEQYF TGTGCCAGCAGCCCGACGGGGGCTAGCGGGCTCTACGAGCAGTACTTC
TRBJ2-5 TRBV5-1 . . CASSLGRDTQETQYF TGCGCCAGCAGCTTGGGAAGGGACACCCAAGAGACCCAGTACTTC
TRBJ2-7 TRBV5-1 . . CASSSGQPGKYEQYF TGCGCCAGCAGCTCGGGCCAACCGGGAAAATACGAGCAGTACTTC
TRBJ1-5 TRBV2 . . CASSEASANQPQHF TGTGCCAGCAGTGAAGCGTCGGCTAATCAGCCCCAGCATTTT
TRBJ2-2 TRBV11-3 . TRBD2 CASSLLGGLAGNTGELFF TGTGCCAGCAGCTTACTGGGGGGACTAGCGGGAAACACCGGGGAGCTGTTTTTT
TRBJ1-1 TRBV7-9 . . CASSTEAFF TGTGCCAGCAGCACTGAAGCTTTCTTT
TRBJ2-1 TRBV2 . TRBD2 CASTLAGSPYNEQFF TGTGCCAGCACCTTAGCGGGTTCCCCTTACAATGAGCAGTTCTTC
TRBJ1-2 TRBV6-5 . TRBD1 CASGQGGGYTF TGTGCCAGCGGACAGGGTGGCGGCTACACCTTC
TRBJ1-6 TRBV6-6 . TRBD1 CASSPTTGINSPLHF TGTGCCAGCAGTCCTACGACAGGGATTAATTCACCCCTCCACTTT
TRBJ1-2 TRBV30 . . CAWSVWGNYGYTF TGTGCCTGGAGTGTATGGGGGAACTATGGCTACACCTTC
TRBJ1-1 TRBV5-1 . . CASSFTQANTEAFF TGCGCCAGCAGCTTCACACAGGCGAACACTGAAGCTTTCTTT
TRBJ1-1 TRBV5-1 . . CASSLVEGNMNTEAFF TGCGCCAGCAGCTTAGTGGAGGGAAATATGAACACTGAAGCTTTCTTT
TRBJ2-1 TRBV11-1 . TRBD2 CASSLGSGGFAEQFF TGTGCCAGCAGCTTGGGCAGCGGGGGGTTTGCTGAGCAGTTCTTC
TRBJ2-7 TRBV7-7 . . CASSPSPGRTGYEQYF TGTGCTAGCAGCCCCTCTCCCGGGAGAACGGGATACGAGCAGTACTTC
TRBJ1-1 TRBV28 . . CASNPPAHPEAFF TGTGCCAGCAATCCGCCGGCTCACCCTGAAGCTTTCTTT
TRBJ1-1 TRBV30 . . CAWNRGVGARTEAFF TGTGCCTGGAATCGTGGCGTGGGGGCTCGGACTGAAGCTTTCTTT
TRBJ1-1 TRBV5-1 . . CASSLRIGDTEAFF TGCGCCAGCAGCTTGAGGATCGGGGACACTGAAGCTTTCTTT
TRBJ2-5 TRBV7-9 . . CASSLMWDHAAQYF TGTGCCAGCAGCTTAATGTGGGATCACGCGGCCCAGTACTTC
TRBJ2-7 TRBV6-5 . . CASSYAQGSSYEQYF TGTGCCAGCAGTTACGCACAGGGTTCCTCCTACGAGCAGTACTTC
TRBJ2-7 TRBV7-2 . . CASSLPFNYEQYF TGTGCCAGCAGCTTGCCCTTTAACTACGAGCAGTACTTC
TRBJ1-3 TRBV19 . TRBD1 CASSMGSGTVAGNTIYF TGTGCCAGTAGTATGGGTAGCGGGACAGTCGCTGGAAACACCATATATTTT
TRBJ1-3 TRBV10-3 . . CAISESWTLAGNTIYF TGTGCCATCAGTGAGTCCTGGACACTCGCTGGAAACACCATATATTTT
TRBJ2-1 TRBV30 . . CAWSVGGAPTYEQFF TGTGCCTGGAGTGTAGGGGGGGCCCCCACATATGAGCAGTTCTTC
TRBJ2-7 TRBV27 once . CASSLSRVAAYEQYF TGTGCCAGCAGTTTATCAAGGGTGGCAGCTTACGAGCAGTACTTC
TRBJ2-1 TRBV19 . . CATQLGGGKYNEQFF TGTGCCACCCAGCTCGGAGGGGGAAAATACAATGAGCAGTTCTTC
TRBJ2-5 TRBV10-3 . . CAISESSPGRGGETQYF TGTGCCATCAGTGAGTCGAGCCCGGGAAGGGGTGGGGAGACCCAGTACTTC
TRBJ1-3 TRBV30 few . CAWSRDSGNTIYF TGTGCCTGGAGTCGGGACTCTGGAAACACCATATATTTT
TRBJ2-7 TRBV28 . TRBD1 CASSSDRGNSYEQYF TGTGCCAGCAGCTCGGACAGGGGGAACTCCTACGAGCAGTACTTC
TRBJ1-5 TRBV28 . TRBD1 CASLYRGQDNQPQHF TGTGCCAGCCTTTACAGGGGGCAAGACAATCAGCCCCAGCATTTT
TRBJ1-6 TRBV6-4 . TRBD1 CASSARDSGNSPLHF TGTGCCAGCAGTGCCCGGGACAGCGGGAATTCACCCCTCCACTTT
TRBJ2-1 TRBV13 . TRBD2 CASSFLAGGPPSEQFF TGTGCCAGCAGCTTCCTAGCGGGAGGGCCTCCAAGTGAGCAGTTCTTC
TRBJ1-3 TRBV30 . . CAWTASGNTIYF TGTGCCTGGACAGCATCTGGAAACACCATATATTTT
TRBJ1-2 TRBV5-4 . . CASSFGQGHYGYTF TGTGCCAGCAGCTTCGGGCAGGGACACTATGGCTACACCTTC
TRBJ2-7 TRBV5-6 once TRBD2 CASSLAGGRNEQYF TGTGCCAGCAGCCTAGCGGGAGGGCGAAACGAGCAGTACTTC
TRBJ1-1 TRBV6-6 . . CASGATGNTEAFF TGTGCCAGCGGGGCGACAGGGAACACTGAAGCTTTCTTT
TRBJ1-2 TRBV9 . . CASSPPPESYGYTF TGTGCCAGCAGCCCGCCCCCGGAAAGCTATGGCTACACCTTC
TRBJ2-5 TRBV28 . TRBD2 CASSLRLAGALGQETQYF TGTGCCAGCAGTTTACGGCTAGCGGGGGCCCTCGGACAAGAGACCCAGTACTTC
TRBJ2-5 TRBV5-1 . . CASSLLVGTQETQYF TGCGCCAGCAGCTTGTTAGTGGGAACGCAAGAGACCCAGTACTTC
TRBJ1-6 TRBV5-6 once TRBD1 CASSRDRTLSPLHF TGTGCCAGCAGCCGGGACAGGACGCTTTCACCCCTCCACTTT
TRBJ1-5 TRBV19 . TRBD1 CASSIEDRGQHF TGTGCCAGTAGTATAGAGGACAGGGGCCAGCATTTT
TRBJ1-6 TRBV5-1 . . CASSLDGQQYNSPLHF TGCGCCAGCAGCTTGGATGGACAGCAATATAATTCACCCCTCCACTTT
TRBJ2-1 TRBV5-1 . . CASFRDPSYNEQFF TGCGCCAGCTTCAGGGATCCCTCCTACAATGAGCAGTTCTTC
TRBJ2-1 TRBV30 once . CAWSVPRIEQFF TGTGCCTGGAGTGTACCTAGGATTGAGCAGTTCTTC
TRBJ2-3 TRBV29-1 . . CSVAELALGDTQYF TGCAGCGTTGCGGAGCTAGCTCTAGGAGATACGCAGTATTTT
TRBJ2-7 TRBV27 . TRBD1 CASSSYRDRAAYEQYF TGTGCCAGCAGCTCATACCGGGACAGGGCAGCCTACGAGCAGTACTTC
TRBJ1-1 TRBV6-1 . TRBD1 CASRAGTGVEAFF TGTGCCAGCAGAGCCGGGACAGGGGTTGAAGCTTTCTTT
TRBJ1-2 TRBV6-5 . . CASSYLADRGYTF TGTGCCAGCAGTTATTTAGCTGACCGGGGCTACACCTTC
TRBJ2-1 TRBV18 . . CASSPSGTWQFF TGTGCCAGCTCACCGTCCGGGACTTGGCAGTTCTTC
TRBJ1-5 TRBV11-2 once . CASSFRDQPQHF TGTGCCAGCAGCTTCAGGGATCAGCCCCAGCACTTT